This T cell receptor (beta chain) was captured in a study of a mutant IDH1 vaccine in newly diagnosed glioma. Overall study context: Among treated patients, about 60% were male and about 40% female, and mean age was 40.4 years. Previous treatment comprised radiotherapy, temozolomide, or both, mostly both. The study's findings and limits: Pseudoprogression appeared unlinked to shifts in leading peripheral T cell clonotypes. Induction of immune responses by the vaccine occurred in 93.3% of patients.

A note on this clone: What it binds is unknown.

Germline lookup yields CDR1 SNHLY and CDR2 FYNNEI. The CDR3 has 15 residues. The junction had 3 bases not matched to a gene; V was cut back by 4 bases and J by 1 base. Time point reported: baseline, week 1 (first vaccination visit). The treatment here: pre-vaccination baseline after standard-of-care therapy. Repertoires were generated with immunoSEQ multiplex PCR, while TCRdb's copy carries only in-frame clones and drops some. The repertoire includes 70,000 to 95,000 clones, about 80% of them detected once, and 5.3% sits in the top ten. The sample in question was PBMCs, obtained from a glioma patient treated with radiotherapy, temozolomide or both. The source is a man aged 35 to 55 with glioma. Some clones in this sample may be carry-over from other donors' samples. This sequence joins TRBV2 and TRBJ2-3; 9 positions match TRBD2. The CDR3 loop reads CASSGERGGTDTQYF. In DNA, the CDR3 is TGTGCCAGCAGTGGAGAGCGGGGGGGCACAGATACGCAGTATTTT.